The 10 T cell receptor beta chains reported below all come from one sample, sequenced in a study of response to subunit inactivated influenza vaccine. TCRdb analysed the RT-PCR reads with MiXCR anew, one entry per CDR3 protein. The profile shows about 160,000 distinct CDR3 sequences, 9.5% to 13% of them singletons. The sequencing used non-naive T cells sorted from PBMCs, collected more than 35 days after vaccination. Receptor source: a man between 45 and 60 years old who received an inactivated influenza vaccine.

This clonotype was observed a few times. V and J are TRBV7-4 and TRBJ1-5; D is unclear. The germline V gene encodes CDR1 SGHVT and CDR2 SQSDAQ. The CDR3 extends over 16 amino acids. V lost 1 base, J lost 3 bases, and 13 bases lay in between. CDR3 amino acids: CASSLEIHPLNQPQHF. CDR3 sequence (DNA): TGTGCCAGCAGCTTAGAAATCCATCCCCTCAATCAGCCCCAGCATTTT.

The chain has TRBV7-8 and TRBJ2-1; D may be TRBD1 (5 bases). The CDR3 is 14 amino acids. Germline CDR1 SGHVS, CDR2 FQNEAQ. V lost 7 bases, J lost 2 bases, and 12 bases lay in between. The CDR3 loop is CASTRGTAYNEQFF. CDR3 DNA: TGTGCCAGCACAAGGGGTACAGCCTACAATGAGCAGTTCTTC.

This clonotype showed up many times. The chain's CDR3 is CSSPTAKNYGYTF. The CDR3 DNA is TGCAGTTCTCCAACAGCGAAAAACTATGGCTACACCTTC. V is TRBV20-1 and J is TRBJ1-2; no clear D. CDR1 is DFQATT, CDR2 SNEGSKA, per germline (reference sequence). This CDR3 spans 13 amino acids. V was cut by 8 bases and J by 2 bases, with 15 bases left in between.

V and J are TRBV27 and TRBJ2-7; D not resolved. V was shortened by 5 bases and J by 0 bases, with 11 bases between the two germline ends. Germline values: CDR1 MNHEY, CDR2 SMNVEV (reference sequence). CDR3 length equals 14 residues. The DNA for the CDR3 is TGTGCCAGCAGTGTGGACGGAATCTCCTACGAGCAGTACTTC. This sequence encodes CASSVDGISYEQYF.

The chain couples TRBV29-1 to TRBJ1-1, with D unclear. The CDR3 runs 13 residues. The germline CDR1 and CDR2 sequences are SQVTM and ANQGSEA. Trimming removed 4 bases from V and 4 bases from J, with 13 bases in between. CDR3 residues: CSVVSRESTEAFF. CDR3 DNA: TGCAGCGTTGTATCCCGGGAGAGCACTGAAGCTTTCTTT. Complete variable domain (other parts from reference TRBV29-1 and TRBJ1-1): SAVISQKPSRDICQRGTSLTIQCQVDSQVTMMFWYRQQPGQSLTLIATANQGSEATYESGFVIDKFPISRPNLTFSTLTVSNMSPEDSSIYLCSVVSRESTEAFFGQGTRLTVV.

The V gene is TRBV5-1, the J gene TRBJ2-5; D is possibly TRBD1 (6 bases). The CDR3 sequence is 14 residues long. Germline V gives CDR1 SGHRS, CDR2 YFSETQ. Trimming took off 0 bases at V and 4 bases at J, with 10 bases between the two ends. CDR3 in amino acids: CASSLDRAGETQYF. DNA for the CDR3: TGCGCCAGCAGCTTGGACAGGGCTGGAGAGACCCAGTACTTC.

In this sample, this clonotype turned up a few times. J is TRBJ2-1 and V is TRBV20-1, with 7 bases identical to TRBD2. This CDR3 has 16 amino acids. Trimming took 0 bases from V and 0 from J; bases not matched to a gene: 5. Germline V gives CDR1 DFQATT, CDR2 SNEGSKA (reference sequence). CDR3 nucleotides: TGCAGTGCTAGAGATCCAGCGGGGCCCTCCTACAATGAGCAGTTCTTC. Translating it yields CSARDPAGPSYNEQFF.

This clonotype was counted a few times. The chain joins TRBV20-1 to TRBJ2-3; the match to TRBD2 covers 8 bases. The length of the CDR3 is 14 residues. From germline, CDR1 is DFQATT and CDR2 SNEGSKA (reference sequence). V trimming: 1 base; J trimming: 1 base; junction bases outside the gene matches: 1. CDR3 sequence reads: CSARGSGGTDTQYF. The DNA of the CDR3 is TGCAGTGCTAGAGGTAGCGGGGGCACAGATACGCAGTATTTT.

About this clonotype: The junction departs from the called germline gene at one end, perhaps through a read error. The CDR3: CTSSLAGRQTEAFF. The CDR3 DNA reads as TGTACCAGCAGCTTAGCCGGCCGACAGACTGAAGCTTTCTTT. The rearrangement uses TRBV7-9 and TRBJ1-1, with D perhaps TRBD1 (5 bases). Germline CDR1 and CDR2: SEHNR and FQNEAQ (reference sequence). The CDR3 totals 14 residues.

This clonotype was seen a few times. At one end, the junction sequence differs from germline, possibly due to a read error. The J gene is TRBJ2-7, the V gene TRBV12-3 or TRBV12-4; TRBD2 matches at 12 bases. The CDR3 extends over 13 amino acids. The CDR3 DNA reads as TGTGCCAGCAGTCTAGCGGGAGGGCTCGAGCAGTACTTC. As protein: CASSLAGGLEQYF.